Detailed here is one TCR beta chain. Its antigen is currently unknown. From germline, CDR1 is LGHNA and CDR2 YSLEER. The CDR3 runs 13 residues. Trimming removed 1 base from V and 7 bases from J; junction bases left unmatched: 2. This sample was taken from a study of response to subunit inactivated influenza vaccine. Each CDR3 protein gets one entry after TCRdb re-called the RT-PCR reads with MiXCR. The sample has hundreds of thousands of distinct CDR3 sequences, about 7.6% seen once. Notes on the study in general: The study's authors posited that every seasonal influenza vaccination enlists few new T cells.

The TCR originated in a man between 50 and 69 years old who received an inactivated influenza vaccine. The chain combines TRBV4-3 with TRBJ2-5, with 8 bases identical to TRBD2. Here the sequenced sample was PBMCs from blood, taken less than 30 months after vaccination. This chain's CDR3 is CASSQVREGTQYF. In DNA form, the CDR3 reads TGCGCCAGCAGCCAAGTCCGGGAGGGGACCCAGTACTTC.